Listed here are 10 T cell receptor beta chains from one sample, sequenced in a study of human T cells and chemical hapten exposure. TCRdb reprocessed the RACE reads via MiXCR and lists one record per CDR3 protein. The repertoire holds more than 70,000 distinct CDR3 sequences, with 12% as singletons. Indicated time point: patch test 1, 2 weeks after DPC sensitization. Treatment noted: therapeutic diphenylcyclopropenone sensitization with weekly scalp DPC. Sequencing used whole blood, obtained in connection with sensitization to the hapten diphenylcyclopropenone (DPC). These receptors were collected from a woman aged 60-75 years with alopecia areata. Some clones in this sample may be carry-over from other donors' samples.

As concerns this clonotype: A junction boundary mismatches the germline segment, possibly from a read error. The chain links TRBV7-3 to TRBJ2-1, with TRBD2 identical over 13 bases. Germline V gives CDR1 SGHTA, CDR2 FQGTGA. This CDR3 spans 20 amino acids. The CDR3 DNA reads TGTGCCAGCAGCAAGACTAGCGGGGGGCTGGGAAGTAGTGCCTACAATGAGCAATTCTTC. This codes for CASSKTSGGLGSSAYNEQFF.

This clonotype came up many times. The chain links TRBV11-3 to TRBJ2-1; 8 nucleotides match TRBD2. The CDR3 loop spans 15 amino acids. Germline V gene lookup returns CDR1 SGHNT and CDR2 YENEEA. V dropped 1 base and J dropped 4; count of bases not matched to a gene: 3. The CDR3 DNA is TGTGCCAGCAGCTTAGGTACTAGCGGTTACAATGAGCAGTTCTTC. Encoded protein: CASSLGTSGYNEQFF.

The rearrangement uses TRBV20-1 and TRBJ2-1, with TRBD2 matching 11 bases. Per the germline V gene, CDR1 is DFQATT and CDR2 is SNEGSKA (reference sequence). This CDR3 spans 17 amino acids. Trimming took 2 bases from V and 4 from J; bases not matched to a gene: 10. CDR3 DNA sequence: TGCAGTGCTAGATTACATACCGGGACTAGCGGTTACAATGAGCAGTTCTTC. It specifies CSARLHTGTSGYNEQFF.

The chain has TRBV5-6 and TRBJ1-1, with D perhaps TRBD1 (5 bases). This CDR3 has 15 residues. Germline CDR1 reads SGHDT; CDR2 reads YYEEEE. V dropped 4 bases and J dropped 3 bases, with 16 bases sitting between them. The CDR3 nucleotides read TGTGCCAGCAGCCAGGGTAATACGTGGCACACTGAAGCTTTCTTT. The encoded protein is CASSQGNTWHTEAFF.

This clonotype was picked up a small number of times. The chain combines TRBV7-3 with TRBJ2-3, with 8 bases that match TRBD2. V lost 2 bases and J lost 3; bases outside the gene matches: 4. CDR1 is SGHTA and CDR2 is FQGTGA in the germline V gene. This CDR3 is 15 amino acids long. CDR3 sequence (DNA): TGTGCCAGCAGCTTACAAGCGGGGGAGACAGATACGCAGTATTTT. The encoded protein is CASSLQAGETDTQYF.

At least ten counts were recorded for this clonotype. The V gene is TRBV18, the J gene TRBJ1-1; unclear D gene. Germline CDR1 is KGHSH and CDR2 is LQKENI. The CDR3 extends over 13 amino acids. Between the trimmed V and J ends, which lost 3 bases and 1 base, there was a span of 6 bases. This CDR3 reads CASSPGRNTEAFF. CDR3 bases: TGTGCCAGCTCACCTGGGCGGAACACTGAAGCTTTCTTT.

This clonotype was seen at least ten times. This rearrangement joins TRBV9 to TRBJ2-1; D gene unclear. This CDR3 region has 13 residues. Germline V gene data show CDR1 as SGDLS and CDR2 as YYNGEE. V was trimmed by 1 base and J by 4 bases, leaving 6 bases between them. The CDR3 DNA sequence: TGTGCCAGCAGCGTACAGCAATACAATGAGCAGTTCTTC. Its protein is CASSVQQYNEQFF.

This clonotype was seen a handful of times. This chain uses TRBV24-1 with TRBJ1-1; 11 bases align to TRBD1. The germline CDR1 and CDR2 sequences are KGHDR and SFDVKD. The CDR3 sequence is 18 residues long. J gave up 1 base and V 2 bases, and 8 bases lay outside the gene matches. The CDR3 coding sequence is TGTGCCACCAGTGATTCTGGGACAGGGGGTAATACGAACACTGAAGCTTTCTTT. The encoded protein is CATSDSGTGGNTNTEAFF.

This clonotype was seen ten or more times. The J gene is TRBJ1-6, the V gene TRBV12-3 or TRBV12-4, with D uncertain. The CDR3 length is 13 residues. Trimming stripped 5 bases from V and 5 bases from J, with 7 bases between. CDR3 coding DNA: TGTGCCAGCAGTCTGATAAATAATTCACCCCTCCACTTT. It is translated as CASSLINNSPLHF.

The sample holds many counts of this clonotype. The rearrangement uses TRBV20-1 and TRBJ1-1, with D possibly TRBD1 on 5 matching bases. The CDR3 consists of 13 residues. Germline V gene sequence: CDR1 DFQATT, CDR2 SNEGSKA (reference sequence). V lost 2 bases and J lost 5, with 12 bases in between. The CDR3 protein is CSARNPGWTEAFF. The DNA of the CDR3 is TGCAGTGCTAGAAACCCAGGGTGGACTGAAGCTTTCTTT.